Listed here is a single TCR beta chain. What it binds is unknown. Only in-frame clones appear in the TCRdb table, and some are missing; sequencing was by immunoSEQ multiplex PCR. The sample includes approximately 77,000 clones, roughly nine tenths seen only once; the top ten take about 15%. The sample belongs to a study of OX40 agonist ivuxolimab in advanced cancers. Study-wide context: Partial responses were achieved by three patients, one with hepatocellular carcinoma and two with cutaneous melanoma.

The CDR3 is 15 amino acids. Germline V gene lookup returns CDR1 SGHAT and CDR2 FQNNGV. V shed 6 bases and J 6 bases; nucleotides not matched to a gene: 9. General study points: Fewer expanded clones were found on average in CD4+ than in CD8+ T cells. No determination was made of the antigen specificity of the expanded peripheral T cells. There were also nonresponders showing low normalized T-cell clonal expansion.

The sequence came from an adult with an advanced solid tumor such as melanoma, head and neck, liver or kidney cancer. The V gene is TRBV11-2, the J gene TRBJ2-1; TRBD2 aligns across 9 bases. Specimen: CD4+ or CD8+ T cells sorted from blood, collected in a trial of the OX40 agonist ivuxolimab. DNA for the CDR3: TGTGCCAGCAGGTCAGCGGGAGGTCCAAGCAATGAGCAGTTCTTC. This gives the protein CASRSAGGPSNEQFF.